This T cell receptor beta chain is drawn from a study of T-cell memory formation after mild COVID-19. Study-wide background: The TCR clusters were mostly specific to one donor. The study, taken as a whole, reports: CD4/CD8 balance held among clones contracting day 15 to 85, and later expanders leaned CD4+. Mostly located in CM and EM were contracting CD4+ clones, with contracting CD8+ clones located in EMRA.

This clonotype has a handful of counts. Its antigen remains unknown. It was 5'RACE with constant-segment primers that produced the TCR alpha and TCR beta cDNA libraries, which carried sample barcodes and UMIs. MiXCR, applied by TCRdb to the 5' RACE reads, yields one record per CDR3 protein. The sample yields 190,000 or so distinct CDR3 sequences, over 20% seen once. V was shortened by 0 bases and J by 2 bases, with 15 bases between the two germline ends. This CDR3 is 18 amino acids long. Looked up from germline, CDR1 is KGHDR and CDR2 is SFDVKD. This receptor was obtained from an adult woman who had mild COVID-19 (a few samples of this study predate the infection). Cell type and time point are not known. V is TRBV24-1 and J is TRBJ2-2; possibly TRBD2 for D (5 bases). Sequenced material: PBMCs or a T cell subset sorted from them (not recorded which). The chain's CDR3 is CATSDLRPGSYNTGELFF. CDR3 DNA sequence: TGTGCCACCAGTGATTTGCGGCCGGGGTCCTATAACACCGGGGAGCTGTTTTTT.